Following are 27 T cell receptor beta chains from one sample sequenced in a study of CD8+ T cells in alopecia areata. The sequencing template was cDNA reverse transcribed from extracted RNA. TCRdb's copy holds only in-frame clones and misses some; the assay was immunoSEQ multiplex PCR. The sample offers approximately 300,000 clones and no singletons, the top ten holding 1.2%. Cells pooled from cutaneous lymph nodes were sorted on CD4, CD8alpha, NKG2D, NKG2ACE and other markers. Specimen: CD4+ T cells sorted from a lymph node. The receptors stem from a C3H/HeJ mouse with alopecia areata. This strain has MHC haplotype H2-k.

This clone has at least ten counts. Gene names and germline refer to mouse. Read data end 4 residues before the CDR3 end; the end is taken from the germline J gene. The chain is built from TRBV1 and TRBJ2-3; D is perhaps TRBD1 or TRBD2 (6 bases each). The CDR3 length is 14 residues. Trimming removed 1 base at V and 4 bases at J, with 9 bases between. The germline V gene has CDR1 NSQYPW and CDR2 LRSPGD (reference sequence). The CDR3 reads CTCSAGGRSETLYF. Partial CDR3 DNA: TGCACCTGCAGTGCAGGGGGGCGGTCAGAA.

This clone was observed a handful of times. The genes are named according to mouse. The read ends 4 residues shy of where the CDR3 ends; the end is completed using the germline J gene. V and J are TRBV19 and TRBJ1-2; TRBD1 matches 9 bases. J gave up 2 bases and V 0 bases, and 2 bases lay outside the gene matches. The CDR3 has 15 amino acids. From germline, CDR1 is FNHDT and CDR2 SITEND (reference sequence). The CDR3 DNA, read in part, is TGTGCCAGCAGTATAGCTGGGACAGGGAACTCC. It translates to CASSIAGTGNS. The entire CDR3 protein is CASSIAGTGNSDYTF.

In the case of this clone: Each gene name is a mouse one. The observed sequence ends 4 residues before the CDR3 terminus, with the missing tail filled in from the germline J gene. The rearrangement joins TRBV14 to TRBJ2-1; 7 bases match TRBD2. The CDR3 sequence is 15 residues long. With V trimmed by 1 base and J by 0 bases, 1 base remained unmatched. Germline CDR1 is SGHDT and CDR2 is FRDEAV. This chain's CDR3 is CASSFDWANYAEQFF. Partial CDR3 DNA: TGTGCCAGCAGTTTCGACTGGGCTAACTATGCT.

This clone was found a few times. Gene names follow the mouse nomenclature. The read is 4 residues too short to cover the CDR3 end, so that end is filled in from the germline J gene. Other nucleotide sequences from this sample produce the same CDR3. The gene calls are TRBV5 and TRBJ2-5; 7 bases map to TRBD2. V shed 4 bases, J shed 0 bases, and the junction held 1 base outside the gene matches. Germline assignment: CDR1 LGHNA and CDR2 YNLKQL (reference sequence). The CDR3 loop spans 14 amino acids. Partial CDR3 DNA: TGTGCCAGCAGCCCTGGGGGAAACCAAGAC. Encoded protein: CASSPGGNQD. In full, the CDR3 is CASSPGGNQDTQYF.

This clone was seen more than once but under ten times. Genes here carry mouse names. The read ends 4 residues shy of where the CDR3 ends; the end is completed using the germline J gene. In the same sample, other DNA sequences code for this CDR3. This chain links TRBV5 with TRBJ2-2; the D gene is possibly TRBD1 (5 bases). From germline, CDR1 is LGHNA and CDR2 YNLKQL (reference sequence). This CDR3 comprises 14 residues. V was clipped by 0 bases and J by 4 bases, with 6 bases between them. The CDR3 protein is CASSQEGVTGQLYF. The covered CDR3 bases are TGTGCCAGCAGCCAAGAAGGGGTCACCGGG.

About this clone itself: Genes and germline come from the mouse. The CDR3 end falls 4 residues outside the read, so it is completed with the germline J gene. Other DNA sequences in the same sample also yield this CDR3. V is TRBV1 and J is TRBJ2-7; 12 bases match TRBD2. This CDR3 region has 16 residues. CDR1 and CDR2 (germline): NSQYPW, LRSPGD (reference sequence). Incomplete CDR3 DNA: TGCACCTGCAGTGCAGATAGGGGGACTGGGGGGTAT. Its protein is CTCSADRGTGGY. The full CDR3 sequence reads CTCSADRGTGGYEQYF.

In its sample, this clone was seen a few times. Gene names denote mouse genes. The read ends 4 residues early relative to the CDR3; the germline J gene fills the gap. The chain carries TRBV13-3 and TRBJ2-5; TRBD2 is a possible D gene (6 bases). CDR1 and CDR2 (germline): NNHDY, SYVADS. The CDR3 length is 13 residues. This CDR3 reads CASSAWGFDTQYF. The part of the CDR3 DNA that was read is TGTGCCAGCAGTGCCTGGGGTTTTGAC.

This clone has only a few counts. Mouse gene names and germline throughout. Sequencing ends 4 residues short of the CDR3 end; the germline J gene provides the rest. Other DNA sequences in the same sample also yield this CDR3. The rearrangement links TRBV13-1 to TRBJ2-7; TRBD2 matches at 9 bases. The CDR3 runs 13 residues. In germline, CDR1 is NSHNY, CDR2 SYGAGN. V lost 5 bases, J lost 1 base, and 1 base stayed unmatched. CDR3 in amino acids: CASRLGGSYEQYF. The covered CDR3 bases are TGTGCCAGCAGACTGGGGGGTTCCTAT.

Note on this clone: With a much larger clone just one base away, this may be a read error. Mouse names are used for the genes. The read falls 3 residues short of the CDR3 end, and the missing part is taken from the germline J gene. This chain connects TRBV13-1 to TRBJ1-6; possibly TRBD1 for D (5 bases). TRBJ1-6 is placed among ORFs of uncertain function. CDR1 and CDR2 from the germline V gene are NSHNY and SYGAGN. The CDR3 totals 14 residues. V shed 4 bases and J shed 2 bases, with 7 bases lying between them. The CDR3 bases that were read are TGTGCCAGCAGTCGACAGACCTATAATTCGCCC. This gives the protein CASSRQTYNSP. The full-length CDR3 reads as CASSRQTYNSPLYF.

Only a few counts were recorded for this clone. Any gene name here is a mouse gene name. The read terminates 4 residues ahead of where the CDR3 ends, so the germline J gene completes it. The rearrangement uses TRBV13-1 and TRBJ2-1, with 11 bases identical to TRBD2. V trimming: 6 bases; J trimming: 6 bases; junction bases outside the gene matches: 5. There are 14 residues in the CDR3. Per germline, CDR1 NSHNY and CDR2 SYGAGN. CDR3 bases read: TGTGCCAGCACTTTGACTGGGGGGGTTGCT. Its protein product is CASTLTGGVA. In full, the CDR3 is CASTLTGGVAEQFF.

With respect to this clone: The genes and germline here are from mouse. The read ends 4 residues shy of where the CDR3 ends; the end is completed using the germline J gene. The V and J genes are TRBV14 and TRBJ2-2; unclear D gene. V dropped 2 bases and J dropped 0 bases, with 5 bases sitting between them. The V gene's germline CDR1 is SGHDT and CDR2 FRDEAV. The CDR3 runs 14 residues. The CDR3 sequence: CASSLQPNTGQLYF. The DNA read from the CDR3 is TGTGCCAGCAGTTTACAGCCAAACACCGGG.

In regard to this clone: The gene symbols are mouse symbols. The read ends 4 residues before the CDR3 terminus; that terminus is restored from the germline J gene. The J gene is TRBJ2-1, the V gene TRBV4; 9 bases agree with TRBD1. Germline CDR1 is LGHDT and CDR2 is YNNKQL (reference sequence). J was trimmed by 3 bases and V by 5 bases; bases with no gene match: 2. CDR3 length: 14 residues. The CDR3 loop is CASSPTGGYAEQFF. Partial CDR3 DNA: TGTGCCAGCAGCCCGACAGGGGGCTATGCT.

This clone was counted only a few times. Mouse gene names apply. The CDR3 end is not reached by the read, which stops 4 residues before it; the germline J gene fills it in. The V gene is TRBV5, the J gene TRBJ2-7; D is perhaps TRBD2 (5 bases). With 4 bases removed from V and 0 bases from J, the gap between germline ends came to 10 bases. The CDR3 totals 14 residues. CDR1 and CDR2 from the germline V gene are LGHNA and YNLKQL (reference sequence). The CDR3 sequence: CASSPRWASYEQYF. The DNA read from the CDR3 is TGTGCCAGCAGCCCCCGCTGGGCCTCCTAT.

On this clone: Gene names and germline refer to mouse. The read finishes 4 residues shy of the CDR3 end, and the germline J gene is used to complete it. The gene calls are TRBV13-1 and TRBJ2-4, with 8 bases that match TRBD2. There are 17 residues in the CDR3. With 2 bases clipped from V and 2 bases from J, the junction kept 10 bases outside the gene matches. From germline, CDR1 is NSHNY and CDR2 SYGAGN. The CDR3 spells CASSEGRLGGFQNTLYF. Partial CDR3 DNA: TGTGCCAGCAGTGAAGGGCGCCTGGGGGGCTTTCAAAAC.

This clone was observed a few times. The germline and genes are mouse ones. The read finishes 3 residues shy of the CDR3 end, and the germline J gene is used to complete it. The sample contains more than one DNA sequence encoding this CDR3. This chain uses TRBV1 with TRBJ1-6; TRBD1 matches at 8 bases. TRBJ1-6 is an open reading frame whose function is uncertain. J was trimmed by 10 bases and V by 3 bases; bases with no gene match: 5. Germline CDR1 is NSQYPW and CDR2 is LRSPGD (reference sequence). The CDR3 sequence is 14 residues long. This CDR3 is CTCSADRGGSPLYF. Partial CDR3 DNA: TGCACCTGCAGTGCCGACAGGGGAGGATCGCCC.

This clone was recorded a few times. Genes here carry mouse names. Read coverage stops 4 residues before the CDR3 terminus; the germline J gene supplies the remainder. The genes are TRBV29 and TRBJ2-7; 7 bases align to TRBD1. Germline CDR1 reads MSHET; CDR2 reads SYDVDS. The CDR3 extends over 13 amino acids. The CDR3 here is CASSSQGRNEQYF. The part of the CDR3 DNA that was read is TGTGCTAGCAGTTCACAGGGGAGGAAT.

This clone has just a few counts. Any gene name here is a mouse gene name. Read coverage stops 4 residues before the CDR3 terminus; the germline J gene supplies the remainder. The same CDR3 also results from other DNA sequences found in this sample. J is TRBJ2-7 and V is TRBV13-1, with D perhaps matching TRBD1 (5 bases). Per germline, CDR1 NSHNY and CDR2 SYGAGN. Between the trimmed V and J ends, which lost 2 bases and 0 bases, there was a span of 9 bases. The CDR3 length is 14 residues. The part of the CDR3 DNA that was read is TGTGCCAGCAGTGACGGCCAGGGCTCCTAT. As protein: CASSDGQGSY. The whole CDR3 protein reads CASSDGQGSYEQYF.

Only a few counts were recorded for this clone. Here the gene names and germline are mouse. Read coverage stops 4 residues before the CDR3 terminus; the germline J gene supplies the remainder. The chain is built from TRBV1 and TRBJ2-3; TRBD1 might be the D (7 bases). The CDR3 contains 13 residues. Germline values: CDR1 NSQYPW, CDR2 LRSPGD (reference sequence). CDR3 in amino acids: CTCSGGDRETLYF. Incomplete CDR3 DNA: TGCACCTGCAGTGGGGGGGACAGAGAA.

In the case of this clone: The listed genes are named as in mouse. The missing CDR3 end, 4 residues past where the read stops, is filled in from the germline J gene. At the DNA level, this CDR3 is encoded by other sequences in the same sample as well. The V call is TRBV19, the J call TRBJ2-2, with a tentative D call TRBD2 (6 bases). Trimming removed 4 bases from V and 0 bases from J, with 10 bases in between. Germline V gene lookup returns CDR1 FNHDT and CDR2 SITEND (reference sequence). This CDR3 has 15 residues. CDR3 residues: CASSPRTANTGQLYF. The sequenced part of the CDR3 DNA is TGTGCCAGCAGTCCCCGGACTGCAAACACCGGG.

This clone has more than one count but fewer than ten. The gene names here belong to mouse. Sequencing ends 4 residues short of the CDR3 end; the germline J gene provides the rest. The rearrangement links TRBV29 to TRBJ1-2; D perhaps matches TRBD1 (5 bases). Germline loops: CDR1 MSHET, CDR2 SYDVDS. This CDR3 contains 11 residues. The covered CDR3 bases are TGTGCTAGCAGCCGAGACAGC. Its protein is CASSRDS. The complete CDR3 reads CASSRDSDYTF. The complete variable domain, with remaining parts taken from reference TRBV29 and TRBJ1-2, reads DMKVTQMPRYLIKRMGENVLLECGQDMSHETMYWYRQDPGLGLQLIYISYDVDSNSEGDIPKGYRVSRKKREHFSLILDSAKTNQTSVYFCASSRDSDYTFGSGTRLLVI.

A word on this clone: Gene names and germline match the mouse. Read sequence stops 4 residues before the CDR3 end, and the germline J gene provides the missing end. Within the sample, other DNA sequences also encode this same CDR3. The chain couples TRBV17 to TRBJ2-2, with a tentative D call TRBD1 (5 bases). The CDR3 length is 16 residues. Germline V gives CDR1 MNHDT, CDR2 YYDKIL. V was trimmed by 3 bases and J by 0 bases, leaving 11 bases between them. The CDR3 spells CASSRRLGANTGQLYF. The part of the CDR3 DNA that was read is TGTGCTAGCAGTAGGAGGCTAGGGGCAAACACCGGG.

The table lists this clone with a few counts. Genes and germline are mouse. The missing CDR3 end, 4 residues past where the read stops, is filled in from the germline J gene. The chain links TRBV13-1 to TRBJ2-5; 9 positions match TRBD2. Trimming cost V 0 bases and J 2 bases; bases outside gene matches: 4. Germline V CDR1 and CDR2: NSHNY, SYGAGN. The CDR3 has 16 amino acids. CDR3 loop: CASSDAATGGQDTQYF. CDR3 DNA, as far as it was read: TGTGCCAGCAGTGATGCAGCGACTGGGGGCCAAGAC.

This clone appeared a few times. Genes and germline are mouse. The CDR3 end lies 3 residues beyond the end of the read and is filled in from the germline J gene. This sample also contains other DNA sequences that code for the same CDR3. This chain joins TRBV31 and TRBJ1-6; D is uncertain. TRBJ1-6 is marked as an open reading frame, function uncertain. The CDR3 has 13 amino acids. The V gene lost 0 bases and the J gene lost 5 bases, with 5 bases spanning the gap. From germline, CDR1 is GKSSPN and CDR2 SITVG. CDR3 DNA (partial): TGTGCCTGGAGTCTGGGGAATAATTCGCCC. It specifies CAWSLGNNSP. The full CDR3 protein reads CAWSLGNNSPLYF.

A few counts support this clone. The listed genes are named as in mouse. At the DNA level, this CDR3 is encoded by other sequences in the same sample as well. The covered CDR3 bases are TGTGCCTGGAGTACAGGGAACCAAGAC. It translates to CAWSTGNQD. The whole CDR3 protein is CAWSTGNQDTQYF. The genes are TRBV31 and TRBJ2-5, with a tentative D call TRBD1 (6 bases). Read coverage stops 4 residues before the CDR3 terminus; the germline J gene supplies the remainder. The germline V gene has CDR1 GKSSPN and CDR2 SITVG. This CDR3 contains 13 residues. V was pared by 2 bases and J by 0 bases, with 6 bases between.

With regard to this clone: Gene names refer to mouse genes. The CDR3 end is not reached by the read, which stops 4 residues before it; the germline J gene fills it in. This chain links TRBV17 with TRBJ1-2; D is possibly TRBD1 (5 bases). Germline CDR1 reads MNHDT; CDR2 reads YYDKIL. Trimming took 3 bases from V and 0 from J, leaving 8 bases between them. CDR3 length: 14 residues. The CDR3 loop reads CASSRDNANSDYTF. Incomplete CDR3 DNA: TGTGCTAGCAGTAGGGACAACGCAAACTCC. Together with reference TRBV17 and TRBJ1-2, the CDR3 gives the full variable domain: DTTVKQNPRYKLARVGKPVNLICSQTMNHDTMYWYQKKPNQAPKLLLFYYDKILNREADTFEKFQSSRPNNSFCSLYIGSAGLEYSAMYLCASSRDNANSDYTFGSGTRLLVI.

This clone was found a few times. Gene and germline names: mouse. Read coverage stops 4 residues before the CDR3 terminus; the germline J gene supplies the remainder. The chain joins TRBV19 to TRBJ2-2; 8 bases line up with TRBD2. After removal of 2 bases from V and 2 bases from J, the junction contained 2 bases not matched to a gene. CDR1 is FNHDT, CDR2 SITEND, per germline (reference sequence). The length of the CDR3 is 15 residues. The CDR3 sequence is CASSMGGQNTGQLYF. The covered CDR3 bases are TGTGCCAGCAGTATGGGGGGGCAGAACACCGGG.

A remark on this clone: Mouse germline and gene names are used. The read ends 4 residues before the CDR3 terminus; that terminus is restored from the germline J gene. The rearrangement uses TRBV5 and TRBJ2-3; D gene unclear. The CDR3 covers 14 residues. Trimming left V 4 bases short and J 0 bases short, with 8 bases between. Germline-derived CDR1 and CDR2 are LGHNA and YNLKQL (reference sequence). CDR3 in amino acids: CASSLDTSAETLYF. The covered CDR3 bases are TGTGCCAGCAGCCTCGACACGAGTGCAGAA.